This T cell receptor beta chain stems from a study of T cell responses to AZD1222 COVID-19 vaccine. For the study at large: Second doses were pooled across both intervals (about 4 or about 12 weeks).

Comments on this clone: Its antigen is unidentified.

The assay was immunoSEQ multiplex PCR, and TCRdb's table has in-frame clones only and misses some. The sample contains 100,000 or so clones, nearly 95% of which appear only once. Findings and limits, study-wide: Baseline seropositives among AZD1222 recipients totaled only 5 to 7. An increase in Spike-specific TCR breadth and depth was observed after two AZD1222 doses.

V lost 5 bases, J lost 8 bases, and 13 bases lay in between. This CDR3 comprises 14 residues. CDR1 is SEHNR, CDR2 FQNEAQ, per germline (reference sequence). The clonotype was recovered from an adult in good health. This sequence joins TRBV7-9 and TRBJ1-6, with no clear D. The starting material was peripheral blood, obtained on day 0 of AZD1222 vaccination. CDR3 sequence (DNA): TGTGCCAGCAGCCCCGGTGGGAGCGATTCACCCCTCCACTTT. Translated: CASSPGGSDSPLHF.